Listed here are 12 T cell receptor beta chains from one sample, sequenced in a study of glioma-infiltrating T cells. TCR alpha and beta CDR3 regions were amplified from RNA using iRepertoire nested multiplex PCR. TCRdb processed the multiplex PCR reads anew with MiXCR; each CDR3 protein has one entry. This table has approximately 190,000 distinct CDR3 sequences, around 30% appearing once. Sequences were obtained from glioma tissue, nonneoplastic brain tissue, or PBMCs (not recorded which). These receptors were obtained from a human donor with low-grade glioma or glioblastoma, undergoing nonglioma brain surgery, or in good health (not recorded which).

This clonotype was seen ten or more times. The chain couples TRBV27 to TRBJ1-6; TRBD1 matches 9 bases. With 2 bases clipped from V and 8 bases from J, the junction kept 1 base outside the gene matches. CDR1 and CDR2 from the germline V gene are MNHEY and SMNVEV (reference sequence). The CDR3 length is 14 residues. This CDR3 is CASSLGTGHSPLHF. The CDR3, as DNA: TGTGCCAGCAGTTTAGGGACAGGGCATTCACCCCTCCACTTT.

A single count supports this clonotype. This could be a read error, since a much larger clone is one nucleotide away. The J gene is TRBJ2-2, the V gene TRBV7-2, with 8 bases matching TRBD2. CDR3 length: 15 residues. Germline values: CDR1 SGHTA, CDR2 FQGNSA. CDR3 amino acids: CASSRTSGNTGDLFF. The CDR3 DNA reads as TGTGCCAGCAGCCGTACTAGCGGAAACACCGGGGACCTGTTTTTT.

The chain combines TRBV19 with TRBJ2-2; D unresolved. CDR3 length: 16 amino acids. V was trimmed by 5 bases and J by 3 bases, leaving 16 bases between them. Germline V lookup: CDR1 LNHDA, CDR2 SQIVND (reference sequence). The CDR3 bases are TGTGCCAGTAGTCCATTACCCGACCGGGACACCGGGGAGCTGTTTTTT. It yields the protein CASSPLPDRDTGELFF.

This clonotype was detected a few times. A much more abundant neighbour one base away suggests this may be a read error. This chain links TRBV14 with TRBJ2-1; D not resolved. This CDR3 is built from 13 residues. Germline CDR1 SGHDN, CDR2 FVKESK. This chain's CDR3 is CAGSQVYGNEQFF. In DNA, the CDR3 is TGTGCCGGCAGCCAAGTATATGGTAATGAGCAGTTCTTC. Full variable domain (rest looked up from reference TRBV14 and TRBJ2-1): EAGVTQFPSHSVIEKGQTVTLRCDPISGHDNLYWYRRVMGKEIKFLLHFVKESKQDESGMPNNRFLAERTGGTYSTLKVQPAELEDSGVYFCAGSQVYGNEQFFGPGTRLTVL.

This clonotype has a handful of counts. The chain joins TRBV12-3 or TRBV12-4 to TRBJ2-7; the D gene is possibly TRBD2 (5 bases). CDR3 size: 15 residues. V was shortened by 5 bases and J by 3 bases, with 17 bases between the two germline ends. The CDR3: CASSPLSGSNYEQYF. In DNA, the CDR3 is TGTGCCAGCAGTCCTTTGTCTGGGAGTAACTACGAGCAGTACTTC.

This clonotype was observed a single time. The junction does not match germline at one end; this may be a read error. J is TRBJ1-1 and V is TRBV5-1; TRBD1 might be the D (5 bases). This CDR3 spans 14 amino acids. Germline CDR1 is SGHRS and CDR2 is YFSETQ. CDR3 nucleotides: TGCGTCAGCAGCCCCCAGGGAAAGAACACTGAAGCTTTCTTT. It yields the protein CVSSPQGKNTEAFF.

This clonotype was seen at least ten times. V is TRBV4-3 and J is TRBJ2-1, with 12 positions matching TRBD2. The J segment lost 0 bases and the V segment lost 5 bases, leaving 11 bases of the junction unmatched. This CDR3 spans 19 amino acids. CDR1 LGHNA and CDR2 YSLEER come from the germline V gene. This chain's CDR3 is CASSYWTSGISSSYNEQFF. The CDR3 DNA reads TGCGCCAGCAGCTATTGGACTAGCGGGATTTCCAGCTCCTACAATGAGCAGTTCTTC.

The chain links TRBV3-1 to TRBJ2-1; no definite D call. This CDR3 has 13 residues. The germline gives CDR1 LGHDT, CDR2 YNNKEL (reference sequence). The V end lost 5 bases, the J end lost 4 bases, and 9 bases lay between the germline ends. CDR3 sequence (DNA): TGTGCCAGCAGCATTAGTAATTACAATGAGCAGTTCTTC. Translated: CASSISNYNEQFF.

This clonotype was seen ten or more times. The chain recombines TRBV28 with TRBJ2-5; no firm D call. In germline, CDR1 is MDHEN, CDR2 SYDVKM. CDR3 length: 10 residues. V lost 2 bases and J lost 6, with 1 base in between. The CDR3: CASSLKTQYF. The DNA for the CDR3 is TGTGCCAGCAGTTTAAAGACCCAGTACTTC.

As concerns this clonotype: The junction departs from the called germline gene at one end, perhaps through a read error. The chain joins TRBV7-3 to TRBJ2-1; D ambiguous. CDR1 and CDR2 from the germline V gene are SGHTA and FQGTGA. This CDR3 spans 14 amino acids. CDR3 region: CASSFTPGPNEQVF. The CDR3 DNA follows: TGTGCCAGCAGCTTTACCCCCGGGCCAAATGAGCAGGTCTTC.

This clonotype was counted at least ten times. In DNA form, the CDR3 reads TGTGCCAGCAGCCCCCATTTAGCGGAGAACACCGGGGAGCTGTTTTTT. It encodes CASSPHLAENTGELFF. V is TRBV7-6 and J is TRBJ2-2; tentative D call: TRBD2 (6 bases). The V and J ends lost 5 bases and 1 base respectively, with 14 bases between them. The germline V gene encodes CDR1 SGHVS and CDR2 FNYEAQ. There are 16 residues in the CDR3.

This chain connects TRBV2 to TRBJ2-1; perhaps TRBD1 as D (6 bases). The CDR3 consists of 16 residues. Germline V gene sequence: CDR1 SNHLY, CDR2 FYNNEI. Trimming stripped 4 bases from V and 0 bases from J, with 13 bases between. This CDR3 reads CASSGQDRTSYNEQFF. The DNA for the CDR3 is TGTGCCAGCAGTGGGCAAGACAGGACCTCCTACAATGAGCAGTTCTTC. Drawing the rest from reference TRBV2 and TRBJ2-1, the complete variable domain is EPEVTQTPSHQVTQMGQEVILRCVPISNHLYFYWYRQILGQKVEFLVSFYNNEISEKSEIFDDQFSVERPDGSNFTLKIRSTKLEDSAMYFCASSGQDRTSYNEQFFGPGTRLTVL.